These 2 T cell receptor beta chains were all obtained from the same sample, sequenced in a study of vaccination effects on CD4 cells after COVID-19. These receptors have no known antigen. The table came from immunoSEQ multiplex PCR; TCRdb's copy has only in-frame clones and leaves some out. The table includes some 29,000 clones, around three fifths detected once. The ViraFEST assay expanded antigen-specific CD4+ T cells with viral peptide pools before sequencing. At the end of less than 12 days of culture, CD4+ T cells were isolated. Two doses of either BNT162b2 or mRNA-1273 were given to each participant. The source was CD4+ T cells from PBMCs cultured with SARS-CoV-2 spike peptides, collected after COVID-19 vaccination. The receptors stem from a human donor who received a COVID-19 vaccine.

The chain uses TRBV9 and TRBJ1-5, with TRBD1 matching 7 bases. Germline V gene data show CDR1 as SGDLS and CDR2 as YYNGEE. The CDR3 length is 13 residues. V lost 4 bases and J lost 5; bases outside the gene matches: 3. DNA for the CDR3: TGTGCCAGCAGCACAGGGGCCGATCAGCCCCAGCATTTT. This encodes CASSTGADQPQHF.

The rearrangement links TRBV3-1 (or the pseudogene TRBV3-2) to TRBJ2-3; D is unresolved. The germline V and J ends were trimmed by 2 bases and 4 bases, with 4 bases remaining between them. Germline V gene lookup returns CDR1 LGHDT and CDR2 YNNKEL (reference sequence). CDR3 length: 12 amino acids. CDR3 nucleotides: TGTGCCAGCAGCCAATTACCAGATACGCAGTATTTT. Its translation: CASSQLPDTQYF.